A single sample gave rise to the 2 T cell receptor beta chains below, sequenced in a study of early T cells in non-severe SARS-CoV-2 infection. TCRdb recomputed calls from the 5' RACE reads with MiXCR, one row per CDR3 protein. The profile shows about 28,000 distinct CDR3 sequences, over 4.5% of them singletons. The sequencing used whole blood, collected at baseline. Receptors originate from an adult who was a healthcare worker with PCR-confirmed SARS-CoV-2 infection or an uninfected control (not recorded which).

The V and J genes are TRBV5-1 and TRBJ1-2; TRBD1 matches 12 bases. Germline V gene sequence: CDR1 SGHRS, CDR2 YFSETQ. The CDR3 spans 15 residues. Losses at the gene ends were 4 bases for V and 3 bases for J; bases not matched to a gene: 4. CDR3 bases: TGCGCCAGCAGCATTGGGACAGGGGGCGACTATGGCTACACCTTC. Encoded protein: CASSIGTGGDYGYTF.

This clonotype was recorded many times. V usage is TRBV4-1 and J usage is TRBJ2-3; D is ambiguous. The germline V gene encodes CDR1 MGHRA and CDR2 YSYEKL. The CDR3 is 14 residues long. V lost 0 bases and J lost 7, with 11 bases in between. The CDR3 sequence: CASSQDLGPNTQYF. The DNA of the CDR3 is TGCGCCAGCAGCCAAGATCTAGGACCCAATACGCAGTATTTT.